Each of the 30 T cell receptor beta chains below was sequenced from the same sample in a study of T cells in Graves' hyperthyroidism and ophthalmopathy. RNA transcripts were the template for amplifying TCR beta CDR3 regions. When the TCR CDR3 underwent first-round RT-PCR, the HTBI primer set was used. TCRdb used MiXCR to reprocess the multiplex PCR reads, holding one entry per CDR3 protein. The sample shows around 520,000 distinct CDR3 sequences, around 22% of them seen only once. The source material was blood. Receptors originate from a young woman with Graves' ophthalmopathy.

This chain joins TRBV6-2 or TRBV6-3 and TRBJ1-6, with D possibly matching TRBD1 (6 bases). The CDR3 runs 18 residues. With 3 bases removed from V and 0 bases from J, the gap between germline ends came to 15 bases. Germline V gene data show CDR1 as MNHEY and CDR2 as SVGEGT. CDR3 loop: CASSYSTGYSSYNSPLHF. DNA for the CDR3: TGTGCCAGCAGTTATTCGACAGGTTACAGCTCCTATAATTCACCCCTCCACTTT.

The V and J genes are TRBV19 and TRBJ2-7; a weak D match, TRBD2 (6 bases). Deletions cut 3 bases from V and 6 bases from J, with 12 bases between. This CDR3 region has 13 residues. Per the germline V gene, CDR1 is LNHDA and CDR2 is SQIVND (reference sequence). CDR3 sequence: CASSMSGEGEQYF. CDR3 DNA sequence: TGTGCCAGTAGTATGTCGGGAGAGGGCGAGCAGTACTTC.

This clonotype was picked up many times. The CDR3 spells CSARAGAGANVLTF. As DNA, the CDR3 is TGCAGTGCTAGAGCGGGGGCTGGGGCCAACGTCCTGACTTTC. The chain recombines TRBV20-1 with TRBJ2-6; D is possibly TRBD2 (6 bases). CDR1 and CDR2 from the germline V gene are DFQATT and SNEGSKA (reference sequence). This CDR3 is built from 14 residues. V lost 1 base to trimming and J lost 2 bases, with 6 bases between them.

For the CDR3, the DNA is TGTGCCAGCAGCTTAGAGGTCGGGCAGGCCACGTACTTC. It translates to CASSLEVGQATYF. This rearrangement joins TRBV11-2 to TRBJ2-7; no reliable D call. The V end lost 0 bases, the J end lost 12 bases, and 15 bases lay between the germline ends. The germline CDR1 and CDR2 sequences are SGHAT and FQNNGV. The CDR3 length is 13 residues. Combining the CDR3 with reference TRBV11-2 and TRBJ2-7 gives the whole variable domain EAGVAQSPRYKIIEKRQSVAFWCNPISGHATLYWYQQILGQGPKLLIQFQNNGVVDDSQLPKDRFSAERLKGVDSTLKIQPAKLEDSAVYLCASSLEVGQATYFGPGTRLTVT.

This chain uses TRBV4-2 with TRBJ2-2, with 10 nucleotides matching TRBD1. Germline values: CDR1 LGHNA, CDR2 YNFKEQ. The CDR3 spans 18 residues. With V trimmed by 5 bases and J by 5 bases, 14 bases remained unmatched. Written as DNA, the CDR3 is TGTGCCAGCAGCAAGAAGACCTACGGGACAGGGGTTACCGGGGAGCTGTTTTTT. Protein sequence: CASSKKTYGTGVTGELFF.

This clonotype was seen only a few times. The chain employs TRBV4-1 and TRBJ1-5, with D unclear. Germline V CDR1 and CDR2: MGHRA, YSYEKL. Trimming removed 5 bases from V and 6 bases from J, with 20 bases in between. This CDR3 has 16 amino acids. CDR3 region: CASSEGGGTLLQPQHF. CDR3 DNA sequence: TGCGCCAGCAGCGAAGGTGGCGGAACTCTCCTTCAGCCCCAGCATTTT.

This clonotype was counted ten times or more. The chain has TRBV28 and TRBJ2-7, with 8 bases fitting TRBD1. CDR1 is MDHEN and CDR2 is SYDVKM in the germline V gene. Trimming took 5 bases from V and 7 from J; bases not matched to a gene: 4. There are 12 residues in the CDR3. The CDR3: CASSSHRGEQYF. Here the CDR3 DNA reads TGTGCCAGCAGTAGCCACAGGGGGGAGCAGTACTTC.

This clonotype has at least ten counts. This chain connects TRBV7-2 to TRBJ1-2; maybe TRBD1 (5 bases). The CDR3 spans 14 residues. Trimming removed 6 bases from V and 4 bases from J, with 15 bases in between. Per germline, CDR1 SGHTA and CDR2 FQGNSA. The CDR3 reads CASSSGLGTYGYTF. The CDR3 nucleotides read TGTGCCAGCAGTTCGGGGCTGGGGACCTATGGCTACACCTTC.

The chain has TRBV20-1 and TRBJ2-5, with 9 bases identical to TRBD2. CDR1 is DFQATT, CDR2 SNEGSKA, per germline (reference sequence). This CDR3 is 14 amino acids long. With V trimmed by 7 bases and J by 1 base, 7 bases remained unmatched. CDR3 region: CSGCSGGTQETQYF. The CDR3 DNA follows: TGCAGTGGATGTAGCGGGGGAACCCAAGAGACCCAGTACTTC.

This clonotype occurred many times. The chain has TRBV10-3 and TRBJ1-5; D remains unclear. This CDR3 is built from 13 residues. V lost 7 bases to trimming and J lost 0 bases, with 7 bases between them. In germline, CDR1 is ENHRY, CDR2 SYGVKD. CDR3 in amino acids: CAITGDSNQPQHF. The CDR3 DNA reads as TGTGCCATCACGGGAGATAGCAATCAGCCCCAGCATTTT.

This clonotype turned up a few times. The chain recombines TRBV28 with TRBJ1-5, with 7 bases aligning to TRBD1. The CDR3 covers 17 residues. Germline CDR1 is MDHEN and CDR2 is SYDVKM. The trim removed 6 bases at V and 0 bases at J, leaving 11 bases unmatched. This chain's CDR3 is CASSPPGQRHSNQPQHF. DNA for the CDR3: TGTGCCAGCAGCCCCCCGGGACAGAGACATAGCAATCAGCCCCAGCATTTT.

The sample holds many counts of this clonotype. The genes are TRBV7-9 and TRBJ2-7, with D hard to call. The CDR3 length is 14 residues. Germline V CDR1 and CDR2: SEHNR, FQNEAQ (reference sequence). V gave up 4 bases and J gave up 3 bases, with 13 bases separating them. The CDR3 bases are TGTGCCAGCAGCTACCACGAGGACGGCTACGAGCAGTACTTC. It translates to CASSYHEDGYEQYF.

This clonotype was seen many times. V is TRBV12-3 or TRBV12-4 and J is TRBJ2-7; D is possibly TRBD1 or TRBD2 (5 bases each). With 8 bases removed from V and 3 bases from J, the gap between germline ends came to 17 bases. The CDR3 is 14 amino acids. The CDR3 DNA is TGTGCCAGCGGTCCCCCGGGACCCATCTACGAGCAGTACTTC. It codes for CASGPPGPIYEQYF.

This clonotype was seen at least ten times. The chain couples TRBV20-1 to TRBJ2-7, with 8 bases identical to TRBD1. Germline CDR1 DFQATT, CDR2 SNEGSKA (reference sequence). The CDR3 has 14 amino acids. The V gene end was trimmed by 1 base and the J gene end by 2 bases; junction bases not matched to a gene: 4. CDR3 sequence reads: CSARVPGQAYEQYF. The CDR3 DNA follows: TGCAGTGCTAGAGTCCCGGGACAGGCCTACGAGCAGTACTTC.

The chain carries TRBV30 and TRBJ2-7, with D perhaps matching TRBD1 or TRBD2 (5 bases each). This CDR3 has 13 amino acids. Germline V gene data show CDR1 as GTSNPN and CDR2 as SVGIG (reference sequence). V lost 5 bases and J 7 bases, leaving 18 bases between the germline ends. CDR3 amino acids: CAWDPRGAREQYF. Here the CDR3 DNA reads TGTGCCTGGGACCCGAGAGGGGCAAGGGAGCAGTACTTC.

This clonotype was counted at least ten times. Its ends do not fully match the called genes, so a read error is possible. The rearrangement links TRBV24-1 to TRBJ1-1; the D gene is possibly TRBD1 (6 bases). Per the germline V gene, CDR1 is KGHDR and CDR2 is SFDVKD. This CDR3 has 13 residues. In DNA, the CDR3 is TGTGCCACCAGTGACAGGGACAACACTGAGGCTTTCTTT. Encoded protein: CATSDRDNTEAFF.

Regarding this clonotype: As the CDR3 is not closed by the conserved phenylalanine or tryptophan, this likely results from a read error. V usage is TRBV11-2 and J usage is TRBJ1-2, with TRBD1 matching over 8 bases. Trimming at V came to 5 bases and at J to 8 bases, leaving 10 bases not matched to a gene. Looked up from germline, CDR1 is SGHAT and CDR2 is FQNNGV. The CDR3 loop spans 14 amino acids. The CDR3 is CASSVDRDNRGYTV. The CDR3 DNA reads TGTGCCAGCAGCGTGGACAGGGATAATAGAGGCTACACCGTC.

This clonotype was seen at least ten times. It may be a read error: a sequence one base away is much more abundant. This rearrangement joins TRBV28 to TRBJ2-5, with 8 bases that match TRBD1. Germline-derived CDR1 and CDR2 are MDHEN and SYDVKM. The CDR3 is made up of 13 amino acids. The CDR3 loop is CASQEQGEETKYF. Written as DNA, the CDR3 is TGTGCCAGCCAGGAACAGGGGGAAGAGACCAAGTACTTC.

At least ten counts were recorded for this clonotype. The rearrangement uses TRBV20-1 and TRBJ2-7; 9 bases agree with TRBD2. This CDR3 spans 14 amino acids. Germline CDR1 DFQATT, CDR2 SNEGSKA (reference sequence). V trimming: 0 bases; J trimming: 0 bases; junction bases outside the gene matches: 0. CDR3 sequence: CSARELAGSYEQYF. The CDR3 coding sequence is TGCAGTGCTAGAGAACTAGCGGGCTCCTACGAGCAGTACTTC.

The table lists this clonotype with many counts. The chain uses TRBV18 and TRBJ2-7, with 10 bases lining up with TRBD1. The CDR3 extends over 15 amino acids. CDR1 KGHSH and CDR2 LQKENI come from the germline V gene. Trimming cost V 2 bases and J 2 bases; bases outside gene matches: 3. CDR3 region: CASSPTGTGAYEQYF. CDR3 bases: TGTGCCAGCTCACCAACCGGGACAGGGGCCTACGAGCAGTACTTC.

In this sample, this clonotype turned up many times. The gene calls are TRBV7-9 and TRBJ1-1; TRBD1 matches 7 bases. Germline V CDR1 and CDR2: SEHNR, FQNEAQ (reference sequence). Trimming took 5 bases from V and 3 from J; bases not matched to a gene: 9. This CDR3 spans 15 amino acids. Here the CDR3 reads CASSPGRGLDTEAFF. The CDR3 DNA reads TGTGCCAGCAGCCCAGGCAGGGGGTTGGACACTGAAGCTTTCTTT.

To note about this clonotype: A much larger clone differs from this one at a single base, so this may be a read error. The CDR3 loop reads CASCSPGSGNQPQHF. The CDR3 coding sequence is TGTGCCAGCTGTTCCCCGGGTTCGGGCAATCAGCCCCAGCATTTT. The chain carries TRBV6-5 and TRBJ1-5, with D uncertain. The CDR3 totals 15 residues. Germline CDR1 reads MNHEY; CDR2 reads SVGAGI. Trimming pared 8 bases from V and 2 bases from J, leaving 16 bases between.

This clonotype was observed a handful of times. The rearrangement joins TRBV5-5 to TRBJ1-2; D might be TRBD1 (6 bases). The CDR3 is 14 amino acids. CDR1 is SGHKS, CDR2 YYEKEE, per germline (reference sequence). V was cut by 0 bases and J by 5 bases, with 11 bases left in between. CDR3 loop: CASSLASGVYGYTF. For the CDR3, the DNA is TGTGCCAGCAGCTTGGCGTCAGGGGTGTATGGCTACACCTTC.

The chain's CDR3 is CASTLMWGAEGNQPQHF. CDR3 DNA: TGTGCCAGTACTCTCATGTGGGGGGCCGAGGGCAATCAGCCCCAGCATTTT. The gene calls are TRBV19 and TRBJ1-5, with D maybe TRBD1 (6 bases). Trimming took off 7 bases at V and 2 bases at J, with 21 bases between the two ends. CDR1 LNHDA and CDR2 SQIVND come from the germline V gene (reference sequence). This CDR3 is built from 17 residues.

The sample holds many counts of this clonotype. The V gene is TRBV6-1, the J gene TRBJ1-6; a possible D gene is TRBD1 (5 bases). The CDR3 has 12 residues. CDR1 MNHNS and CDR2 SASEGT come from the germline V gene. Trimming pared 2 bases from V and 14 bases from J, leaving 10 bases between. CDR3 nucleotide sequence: TGTGCCAGCAGTGAATTGGGGCGAACCCTCCACTTT. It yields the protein CASSELGRTLHF.

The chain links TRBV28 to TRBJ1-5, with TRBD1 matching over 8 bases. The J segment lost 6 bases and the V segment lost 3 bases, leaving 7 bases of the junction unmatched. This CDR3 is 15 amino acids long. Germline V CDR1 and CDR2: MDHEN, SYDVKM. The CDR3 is CASSFRTGSPQPQHF. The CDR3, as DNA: TGTGCCAGCAGTTTTAGGACAGGGTCACCTCAGCCCCAGCATTTT. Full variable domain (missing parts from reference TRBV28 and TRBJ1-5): DVKVTQSSRYLVKRTGEKVFLECVQDMDHENMFWYRQDPGLGLRLIYFSYDVKMKEKGDIPEGYSVSREKKERFSLILESASTNQTSMYLCASSFRTGSPQPQHFGDGTRLSIL.

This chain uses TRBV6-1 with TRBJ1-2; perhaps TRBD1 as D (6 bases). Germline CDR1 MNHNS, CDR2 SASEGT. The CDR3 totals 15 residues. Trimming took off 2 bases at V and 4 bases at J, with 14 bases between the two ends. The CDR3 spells CASSELTGRSYGYTF. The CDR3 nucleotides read TGTGCCAGCAGTGAACTAACAGGGAGAAGCTATGGCTACACCTTC.

The CDR3 loop reads CASSIREGSTEAFF. The CDR3 DNA sequence: TGTGCCAGTAGTATTAGAGAAGGGAGCACTGAAGCTTTCTTT. The rearrangement joins TRBV19 to TRBJ1-1; D unresolved. The CDR3 has 14 amino acids. The germline V gene has CDR1 LNHDA and CDR2 SQIVND (reference sequence). V shed 3 bases and J shed 4 bases, with 12 bases lying between them.

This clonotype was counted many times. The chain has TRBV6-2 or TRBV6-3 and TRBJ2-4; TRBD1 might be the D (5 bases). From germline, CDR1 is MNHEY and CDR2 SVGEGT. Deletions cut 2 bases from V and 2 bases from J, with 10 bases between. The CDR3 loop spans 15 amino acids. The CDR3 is CASSYEQDSKNIQYF. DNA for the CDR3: TGTGCCAGCAGTTACGAACAGGATTCCAAAAACATTCAGTACTTC.

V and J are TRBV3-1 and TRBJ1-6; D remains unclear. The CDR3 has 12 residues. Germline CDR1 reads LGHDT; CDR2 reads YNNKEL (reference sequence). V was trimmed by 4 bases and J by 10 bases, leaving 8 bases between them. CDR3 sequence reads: CASSLQGSPLHF. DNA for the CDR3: TGTGCCAGCAGCCTCCAAGGGTCACCCCTCCACTTT.